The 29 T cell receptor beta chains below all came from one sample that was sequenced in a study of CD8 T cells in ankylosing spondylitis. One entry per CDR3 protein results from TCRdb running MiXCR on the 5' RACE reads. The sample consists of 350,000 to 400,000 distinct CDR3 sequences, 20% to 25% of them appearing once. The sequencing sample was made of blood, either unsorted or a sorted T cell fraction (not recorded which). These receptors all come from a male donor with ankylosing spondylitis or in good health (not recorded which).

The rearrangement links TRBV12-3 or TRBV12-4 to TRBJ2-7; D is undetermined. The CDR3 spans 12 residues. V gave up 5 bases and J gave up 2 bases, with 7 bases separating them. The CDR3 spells CASSVGAYEQYF. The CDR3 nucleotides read TGTGCCAGCAGTGTTGGCGCCTACGAGCAGTACTTC.

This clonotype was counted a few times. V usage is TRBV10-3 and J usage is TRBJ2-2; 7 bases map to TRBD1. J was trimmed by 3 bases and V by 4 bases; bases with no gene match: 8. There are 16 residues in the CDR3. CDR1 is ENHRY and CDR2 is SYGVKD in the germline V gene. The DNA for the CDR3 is TGTGCCATCAGTGTTGAGACAGGGTCGGACACCGGGGAGCTGTTTTTT. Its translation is CAISVETGSDTGELFF.

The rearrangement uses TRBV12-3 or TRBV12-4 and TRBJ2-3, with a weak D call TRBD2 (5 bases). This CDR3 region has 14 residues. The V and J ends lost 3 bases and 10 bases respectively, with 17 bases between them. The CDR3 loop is CASSFVTRPGAQYF. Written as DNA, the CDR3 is TGTGCCAGCAGTTTCGTCACACGCCCCGGGGCGCAGTATTTT.

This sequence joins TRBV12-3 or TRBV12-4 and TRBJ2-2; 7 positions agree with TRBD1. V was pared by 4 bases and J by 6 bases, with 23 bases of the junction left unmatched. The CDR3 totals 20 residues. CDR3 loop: CASSSGGNPWGGDMSGELFF. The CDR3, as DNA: TGTGCCAGCAGTTCAGGGGGTAACCCGTGGGGCGGTGATATGTCCGGGGAGCTGTTTTTT.

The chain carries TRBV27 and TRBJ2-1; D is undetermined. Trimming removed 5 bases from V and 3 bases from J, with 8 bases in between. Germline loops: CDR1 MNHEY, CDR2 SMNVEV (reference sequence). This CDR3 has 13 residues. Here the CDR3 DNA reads TGTGCCAGCAGTCCACCCCACTACAATGAGCAGTTCTTC. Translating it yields CASSPPHYNEQFF.

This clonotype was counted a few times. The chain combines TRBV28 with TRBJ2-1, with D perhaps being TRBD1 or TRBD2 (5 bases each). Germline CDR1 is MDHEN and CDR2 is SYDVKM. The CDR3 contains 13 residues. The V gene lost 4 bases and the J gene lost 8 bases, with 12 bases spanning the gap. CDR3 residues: CASSYRTLYEQFF. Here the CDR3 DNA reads TGTGCCAGCAGTTACAGGACTCTGTATGAGCAGTTCTTC.

In DNA form, the CDR3 reads TGCAGCGCTGCAGGGACACCAACAGATACGCAGTATTTT. It translates to CSAAGTPTDTQYF. V and J are TRBV29-1 and TRBJ2-3; tentative D call: TRBD1 (6 bases). Germline CDR1 reads SQVTM; CDR2 reads ANQGSEA. Trimming removed 7 bases from V and 3 bases from J, with 14 bases in between. The CDR3 is 13 residues long.

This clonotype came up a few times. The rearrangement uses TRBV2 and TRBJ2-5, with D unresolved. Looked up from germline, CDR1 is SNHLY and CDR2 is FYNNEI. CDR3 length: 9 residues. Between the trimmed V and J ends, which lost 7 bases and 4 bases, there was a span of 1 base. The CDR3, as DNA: TGTGCCAGCACAGAGACCCAGTACTTC. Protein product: CASTETQYF.

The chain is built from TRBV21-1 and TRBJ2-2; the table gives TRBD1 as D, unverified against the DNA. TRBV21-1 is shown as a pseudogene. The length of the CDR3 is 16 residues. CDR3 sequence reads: CASSKVGRIGSGELFF. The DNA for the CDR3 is TGTGCCAGCAGCAAAGTGGGGCGGATAGGGTCCGGGGAGCTGTTTTTT.

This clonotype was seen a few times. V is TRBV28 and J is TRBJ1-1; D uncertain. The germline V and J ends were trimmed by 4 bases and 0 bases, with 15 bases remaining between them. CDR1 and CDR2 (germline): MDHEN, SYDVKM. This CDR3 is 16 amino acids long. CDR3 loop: CASSSLLRSMNTEAFF. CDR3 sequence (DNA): TGTGCCAGCAGTTCCCTCTTGAGGAGTATGAACACTGAAGCTTTCTTT.

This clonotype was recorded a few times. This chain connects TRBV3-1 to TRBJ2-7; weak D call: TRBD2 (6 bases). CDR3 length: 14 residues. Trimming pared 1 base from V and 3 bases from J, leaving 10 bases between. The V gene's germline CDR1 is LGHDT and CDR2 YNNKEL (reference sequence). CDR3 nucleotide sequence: TGTGCCAGCAGCCAAGCGGGACTTAGCTACGAGCAGTACTTC. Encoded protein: CASSQAGLSYEQYF.

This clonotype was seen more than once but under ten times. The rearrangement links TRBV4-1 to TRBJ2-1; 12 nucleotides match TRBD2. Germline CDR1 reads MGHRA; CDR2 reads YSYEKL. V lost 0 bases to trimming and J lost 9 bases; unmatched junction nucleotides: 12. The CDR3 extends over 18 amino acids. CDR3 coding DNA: TGCGCCAGCAGCCAAGAAGGGACTAGCGGGCGGGTCTACGGTGAGCAGTTCTTC. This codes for CASSQEGTSGRVYGEQFF.

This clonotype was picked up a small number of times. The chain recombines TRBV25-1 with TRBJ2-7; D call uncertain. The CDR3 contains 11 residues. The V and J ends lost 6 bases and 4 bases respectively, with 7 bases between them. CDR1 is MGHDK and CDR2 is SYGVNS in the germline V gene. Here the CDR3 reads CASSEPYEQYF. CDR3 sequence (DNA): TGTGCCAGCAGCGAACCTTACGAGCAGTACTTC.

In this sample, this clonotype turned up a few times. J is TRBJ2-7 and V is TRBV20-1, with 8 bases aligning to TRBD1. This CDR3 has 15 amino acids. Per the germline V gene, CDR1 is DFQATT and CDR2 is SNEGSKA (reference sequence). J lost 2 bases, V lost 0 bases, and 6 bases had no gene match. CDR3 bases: TGCAGTGCTAGAGACATCGGACAGGGTACCTACGAGCAGTACTTC. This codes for CSARDIGQGTYEQYF.

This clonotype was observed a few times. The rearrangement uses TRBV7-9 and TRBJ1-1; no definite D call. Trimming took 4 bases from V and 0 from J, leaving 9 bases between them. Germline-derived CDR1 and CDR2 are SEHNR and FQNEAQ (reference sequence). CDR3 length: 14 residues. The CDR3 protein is CASSSGIMNTEAFF. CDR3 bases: TGTGCCAGCAGCTCGGGAATCATGAACACTGAAGCTTTCTTT.

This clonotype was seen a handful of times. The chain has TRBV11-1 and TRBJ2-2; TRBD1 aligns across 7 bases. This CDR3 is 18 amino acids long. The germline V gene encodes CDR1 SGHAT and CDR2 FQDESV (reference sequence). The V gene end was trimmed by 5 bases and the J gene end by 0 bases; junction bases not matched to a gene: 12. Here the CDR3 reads CASSHPGTESTNTGELFF. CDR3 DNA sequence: TGTGCCAGCAGCCATCCCGGGACAGAATCCACGAACACCGGGGAGCTGTTTTTT.

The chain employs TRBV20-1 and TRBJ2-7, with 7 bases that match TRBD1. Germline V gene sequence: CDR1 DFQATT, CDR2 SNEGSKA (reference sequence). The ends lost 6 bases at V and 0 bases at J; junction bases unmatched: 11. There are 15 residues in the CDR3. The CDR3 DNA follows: TGCAGTGCGCGGTTGACAGGGAAGATCTCCTACGAGCAGTACTTC. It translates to CSARLTGKISYEQYF.

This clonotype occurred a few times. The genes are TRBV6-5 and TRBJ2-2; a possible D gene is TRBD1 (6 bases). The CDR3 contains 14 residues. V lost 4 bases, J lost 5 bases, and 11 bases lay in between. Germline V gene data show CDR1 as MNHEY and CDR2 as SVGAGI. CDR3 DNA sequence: TGTGCCAGCAGTTCCCGGACAGAAACCGGGGAGCTGTTTTTT. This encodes CASSSRTETGELFF.

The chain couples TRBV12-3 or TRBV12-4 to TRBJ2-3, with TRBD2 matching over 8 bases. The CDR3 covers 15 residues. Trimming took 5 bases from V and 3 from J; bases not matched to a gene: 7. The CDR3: CASSPPGLVTDTQYF. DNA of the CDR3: TGTGCCAGCAGTCCACCGGGACTAGTAACAGATACGCAGTATTTT.

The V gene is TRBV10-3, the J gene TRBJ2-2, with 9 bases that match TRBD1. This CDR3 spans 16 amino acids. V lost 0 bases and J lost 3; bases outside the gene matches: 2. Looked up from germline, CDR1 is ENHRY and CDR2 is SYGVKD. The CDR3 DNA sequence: TGTGCCATCAGTGAGTCGGGACAGGGATACACCGGGGAGCTGTTTTTT. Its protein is CAISESGQGYTGELFF.

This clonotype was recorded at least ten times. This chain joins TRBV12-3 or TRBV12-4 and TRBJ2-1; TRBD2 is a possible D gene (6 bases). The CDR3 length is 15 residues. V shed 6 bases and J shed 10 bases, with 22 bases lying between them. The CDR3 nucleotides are TGTGCCAGCAGATTTAGCGGCAGCCCCCGGAGAGAGCAGTTCTTC. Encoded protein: CASRFSGSPRREQFF.

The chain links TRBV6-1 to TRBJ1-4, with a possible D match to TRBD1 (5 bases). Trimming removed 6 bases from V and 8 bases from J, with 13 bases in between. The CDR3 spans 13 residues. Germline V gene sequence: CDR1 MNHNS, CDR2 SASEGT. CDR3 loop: CASSPGTAEKLFF. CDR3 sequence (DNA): TGTGCCAGCAGCCCCGGGACGGCCGAAAAACTGTTTTTT.

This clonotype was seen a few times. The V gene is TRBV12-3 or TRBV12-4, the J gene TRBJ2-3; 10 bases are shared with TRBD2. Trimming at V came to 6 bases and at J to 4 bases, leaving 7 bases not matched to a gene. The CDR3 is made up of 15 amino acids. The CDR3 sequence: CASSLTSGVADTQYF. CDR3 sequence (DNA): TGTGCCAGCAGCCTCACTAGCGGGGTCGCAGATACGCAGTATTTT.

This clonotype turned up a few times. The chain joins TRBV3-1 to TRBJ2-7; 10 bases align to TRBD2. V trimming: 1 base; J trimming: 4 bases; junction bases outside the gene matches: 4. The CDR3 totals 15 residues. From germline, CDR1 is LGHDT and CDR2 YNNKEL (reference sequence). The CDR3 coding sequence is TGTGCCAGCAGCCAAGCGTGGACTAGCGGATACGAGCAGTACTTC. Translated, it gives CASSQAWTSGYEQYF.

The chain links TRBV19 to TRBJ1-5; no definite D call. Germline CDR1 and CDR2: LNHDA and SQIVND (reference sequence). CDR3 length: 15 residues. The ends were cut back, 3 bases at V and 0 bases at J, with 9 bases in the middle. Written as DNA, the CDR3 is TGTGCCAGTAGTATTGCGGTCTATAGCAATCAGCCCCAGCATTTT. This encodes CASSIAVYSNQPQHF. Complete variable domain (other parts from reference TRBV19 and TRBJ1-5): DGGITQSPKYLFRKEGQNVTLSCEQNLNHDAMYWYRQDPGQGLRLIYYSQIVNDFQKGDIAEGYSVSREKKESFPLTVTSAQKNPTAFYLCASSIAVYSNQPQHFGDGTRLSIL.

CDR3 sequence: CASSMDLQGAGEQYF. The CDR3 DNA sequence: TGTGCCAGTAGTATGGACCTACAGGGGGCGGGCGAGCAGTACTTC. The chain carries TRBV19 and TRBJ2-7; 9 bases are shared with TRBD1. V shed 3 bases and J 6 bases; nucleotides not matched to a gene: 9. CDR1 is LNHDA and CDR2 is SQIVND in the germline V gene (reference sequence). This CDR3 contains 15 residues.

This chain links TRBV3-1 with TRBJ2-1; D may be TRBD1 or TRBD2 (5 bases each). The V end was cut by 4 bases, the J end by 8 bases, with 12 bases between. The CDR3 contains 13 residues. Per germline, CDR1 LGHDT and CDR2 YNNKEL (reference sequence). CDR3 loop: CASSPKGTDEQFF. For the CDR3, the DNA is TGTGCCAGCAGCCCCAAGGGGACGGATGAGCAGTTCTTC.

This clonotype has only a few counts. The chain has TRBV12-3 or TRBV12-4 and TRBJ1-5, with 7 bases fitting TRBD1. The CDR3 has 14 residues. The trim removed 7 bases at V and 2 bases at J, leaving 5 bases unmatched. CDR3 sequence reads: CASKDREGNQPQHF. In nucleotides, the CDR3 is TGTGCCAGCAAAGACAGGGAGGGCAATCAGCCCCAGCATTTT.

In DNA form, the CDR3 reads TGTGCCATCAGTGAACCGGGGGGCGATCAGCCCCAGCATTTT. Its translation: CAISEPGGDQPQHF. The chain has TRBV10-3 and TRBJ1-5; weak D call: TRBD1 (6 bases). The V end lost 3 bases, the J end lost 5 bases, and 11 bases lay between the germline ends. CDR1 and CDR2 (germline): ENHRY, SYGVKD. This CDR3 has 14 amino acids.